These 21 T cell receptor beta chains were all obtained from the same sample, sequenced in a study of T-cell memory formation after mild COVID-19. TCRdb analysed the 5' RACE reads with MiXCR anew, one entry per CDR3 protein. The table records 550,000 to 700,000 distinct CDR3 sequences, about a sixth of them present only once. Source material: PBMCs or a T cell subset sorted from them (not recorded which). These receptors were collected from an adult woman who had mild COVID-19 (a few samples of this study predate the infection). Cell type and time point are not known.

This clonotype occurred many times. The chain has TRBV5-1 and TRBJ2-7; 9 bases are shared with TRBD1. Unmatched junction bases numbered 6, after V lost 4 bases and J lost 4 bases. The CDR3 loop spans 14 amino acids. CDR1 SGHRS and CDR2 YFSETQ come from the germline V gene. In DNA form, the CDR3 reads TGCGCCAGCAGCCCGGACAGGGGAAGATACGAGCAGTACTTC. Translated: CASSPDRGRYEQYF.

This sequence joins TRBV15 and TRBJ1-5; no clear D. CDR3 length equals 12 residues. Trimming cost V 3 bases and J 3 bases, with 3 bases left between them. Germline-derived CDR1 and CDR2 are LNHNV and YYDKDF (reference sequence). The CDR3 region is CATSSLNQPQHF. CDR3 DNA: TGTGCCACCAGCAGCCTCAATCAGCCCCAGCATTTT.

This clonotype was seen only a few times. This sequence joins TRBV6-5 and TRBJ1-5; D is perhaps TRBD1 (5 bases). Germline-derived CDR1 and CDR2 are MNHEY and SVGAGI. The CDR3 has 17 residues. Trimming shortened V by 0 bases and J by 3 bases, and 15 bases separated the two germline ends. The CDR3 sequence is CASSYSFEAGINQPQHF. The CDR3 nucleotides are TGTGCCAGCAGTTACTCTTTTGAGGCAGGGATCAATCAGCCCCAGCATTTT.

The V and J genes are TRBV5-1 and TRBJ2-1; TRBD2 matches 8 bases. The CDR3 loop spans 15 amino acids. V was clipped by 8 bases and J by 7 bases; unmatched bases: 14. The germline V gene encodes CDR1 SGHRS and CDR2 YFSETQ. The DNA of the CDR3 is TGCGCCAGTACACAGGGACTAGGTTTTGGGAATGAGCAGTTCTTC. It encodes CASTQGLGFGNEQFF.

The chain has TRBV19 and TRBJ1-6; D gene ambiguous. The CDR3 contains 16 residues. The germline V gene has CDR1 LNHDA and CDR2 SQIVND (reference sequence). Deletions cut 3 bases from V and 6 bases from J, with 15 bases between. The CDR3 bases are TGTGCCAGTAGTATTCTATCCTTGGGCAGTAATTCACCCCTCCACTTT. Protein sequence: CASSILSLGSNSPLHF. The variable domain in full, with the rest retrieved from reference TRBV19 and TRBJ1-6, is DGGITQSPKYLFRKEGQNVTLSCEQNLNHDAMYWYRQDPGQGLRLIYYSQIVNDFQKGDIAEGYSVSREKKESFPLTVTSAQKNPTAFYLCASSILSLGSNSPLHFGNGTRLTVT.

This clonotype was seen more than once but under ten times. The chain carries TRBV3-1 and TRBJ2-4; TRBD2 agrees at 8 bases. Germline V gives CDR1 LGHDT, CDR2 YNNKEL (reference sequence). This CDR3 contains 14 residues. V gave up 4 bases and J gave up 7 bases; unmatched junction bases: 6. The CDR3: CASSPSPGGNIQYF. The CDR3 DNA sequence: TGTGCCAGCAGCCCTAGTCCGGGAGGGAACATTCAGTACTTC.

This clonotype was counted between two and nine times. This chain uses TRBV11-2 with TRBJ2-1; 12 bases agree with TRBD1. The V and J ends lost 6 bases and 6 bases, in that order; junction bases with no gene match: 3. The CDR3 totals 14 residues. Germline-derived CDR1 and CDR2 are SGHAT and FQNNGV. The DNA for the CDR3 is TGTGCCAGCAGGGGACAGGGGGCGGCCAATGAGCAGTTCTTC. It specifies CASRGQGAANEQFF.

The chain links TRBV12-3 or TRBV12-4 to TRBJ2-4; D is perhaps TRBD1 (5 bases). Trimming cost V 2 bases and J 8 bases, with 10 bases left between them. The CDR3 runs 13 residues. CDR3 region: CASSLSGFDIQYF. The CDR3 nucleotides are TGTGCCAGCAGTTTATCAGGGTTTGACATTCAGTACTTC.

The CDR3 is CSAREGTSGGSRSQYF. DNA of the CDR3: TGCAGTGCTAGAGAAGGGACTAGCGGGGGATCCAGGTCGCAGTATTTT. The chain is built from TRBV20-1 and TRBJ2-3; 14 bases are shared with TRBD2. The ends lost 0 bases at V and 10 bases at J; junction bases unmatched: 9. In germline, CDR1 is DFQATT, CDR2 SNEGSKA (reference sequence). CDR3 length: 16 amino acids.

This clonotype has more than one count but fewer than ten. One junction end does not reproduce the germline sequence, and a read error may be involved. This chain joins TRBV4-3 and TRBJ2-4; the match to TRBD2 covers 10 bases. Germline loops: CDR1 LGHNA, CDR2 YSLEER. The CDR3 runs to 15 residues. The chain's CDR3 is CASSQDRASGGPSDF. The CDR3, as DNA: TGCGCCAGCAGCCAAGATCGGGCTAGCGGGGGCCCTAGTGACTTC.

This clonotype has more than one count but fewer than ten. The chain carries TRBV20-1 and TRBJ1-4; TRBD1 is a possible D gene (5 bases). The length of the CDR3 is 14 residues. The V gene's germline CDR1 is DFQATT and CDR2 SNEGSKA (reference sequence). V dropped 0 bases and J dropped 7 bases, with 12 bases sitting between them. CDR3 amino acids: CSARDSGAPEKLFF. The CDR3 DNA is TGCAGTGCTAGAGATTCCGGGGCCCCTGAAAAACTGTTTTTT.

The chain combines TRBV20-1 with TRBJ1-4; the match to TRBD1 covers 7 bases. The J segment lost 7 bases and the V segment lost 4 bases, leaving 6 bases of the junction unmatched. This CDR3 contains 13 residues. Germline V gene sequence: CDR1 DFQATT, CDR2 SNEGSKA (reference sequence). The CDR3 nucleotides read TGCAGTGCTAAGGGGACAGAGTCTGAAAAACTGTTTTTT. Translated, it gives CSAKGTESEKLFF.

The rearrangement links TRBV5-1 to TRBJ2-7, with D perhaps TRBD1 or TRBD2 (5 bases each). The CDR3 sequence is 15 residues long. Germline V gene lookup returns CDR1 SGHRS and CDR2 YFSETQ. Trimming left V 2 bases short and J 6 bases short, with 18 bases between. The CDR3 coding sequence is TGCGCCAGCAGCTTCCGCAGGGAGATGGCGGGCGAGCAGTACTTC. Translated, it gives CASSFRREMAGEQYF.

The genes are TRBV6-5 and TRBJ1-4; 9 bases are a match to TRBD1. The CDR3 is 15 residues long. The ends lost 4 bases at V and 5 bases at J; junction bases unmatched: 5. Germline V gene sequence: CDR1 MNHEY, CDR2 SVGAGI. The CDR3 is CASSSFGTGNEKLFF. The CDR3 DNA reads TGTGCCAGCAGTTCCTTTGGGACAGGGAATGAAAAACTGTTTTTT.

The CDR3 reads CASSLQGSQPQHF. CDR3 nucleotide sequence: TGCGCCAGCAGCTTGCAGGGTAGTCAGCCCCAGCATTTT. The V and J genes are TRBV5-1 and TRBJ1-5; D possibly corresponds to TRBD1 (5 bases). CDR1 and CDR2 (germline): SGHRS, YFSETQ. V lost 1 base and J lost 6, with 8 bases in between. The CDR3 runs to 13 residues.

The chain is built from TRBV20-1 and TRBJ2-3, with a possible D match to TRBD2 (6 bases). This CDR3 has 14 amino acids. V was trimmed by 5 bases and J by 4 bases, leaving 16 bases between them. Germline CDR1 and CDR2: DFQATT and SNEGSKA (reference sequence). CDR3 nucleotide sequence: TGCAGTGCTGGGGGGTGGGCAGAGTCAGATACGCAGTATTTT. Translated: CSAGGWAESDTQYF.

The rearrangement uses TRBV19 and TRBJ1-1; D remains unclear. The germline gives CDR1 LNHDA, CDR2 SQIVND (reference sequence). The V gene lost 1 base and the J gene lost 4 bases, with 13 bases spanning the gap. The CDR3 consists of 15 residues. For the CDR3, the DNA is TGTGCCAGTAGTATAGCTCGGGCAGACGTCACTGAAGCTTTCTTT. This translates into CASSIARADVTEAFF. The whole variable domain, remainder taken from reference TRBV19 and TRBJ1-1, is DGGITQSPKYLFRKEGQNVTLSCEQNLNHDAMYWYRQDPGQGLRLIYYSQIVNDFQKGDIAEGYSVSREKKESFPLTVTSAQKNPTAFYLCASSIARADVTEAFFGQGTRLTVV.

This clonotype was seen more than once but under ten times. This chain links TRBV27 with TRBJ2-3; 8 nucleotides align to TRBD2. Germline loops: CDR1 MNHEY, CDR2 SMNVEV (reference sequence). Unmatched junction bases numbered 8, after V lost 4 bases and J lost 2 bases. The CDR3 length is 16 residues. CDR3 in DNA: TGTGCCAGCAGTTCACTAGCGGCTATAGCCACAGATACGCAGTATTTT. Its protein is CASSSLAAIATDTQYF.

V is TRBV19 and J is TRBJ1-5; TRBD1 aligns across 7 bases. The CDR3 contains 14 residues. The J segment lost 11 bases and the V segment lost 5 bases, leaving 12 bases of the junction unmatched. In germline, CDR1 is LNHDA, CDR2 SQIVND (reference sequence). CDR3 coding DNA: TGTGCCAGTAGTCTCGGGACAGCTTGGCCAGCCCAGCATTTT. It yields the protein CASSLGTAWPAQHF.

CDR3 protein: CAISEGTALHEQYF. CDR3 nucleotide sequence: TGTGCCATCAGTGAAGGGACAGCGCTCCACGAGCAGTACTTC. The chain is built from TRBV10-3 and TRBJ2-7, with 7 bases that match TRBD1. CDR3 length: 14 amino acids. Germline V gene data show CDR1 as ENHRY and CDR2 as SYGVKD. The ends lost 3 bases at V and 5 bases at J; junction bases unmatched: 7.

This clonotype was observed a few times. The gene calls are TRBV4-1 and TRBJ2-5, with D perhaps TRBD2 (5 bases). The CDR3 consists of 14 residues. Trimming took 5 bases from V and 7 from J, leaving 17 bases between them. Germline CDR1 MGHRA, CDR2 YSYEKL. This CDR3 reads CASSTAGGLGTQYF. In nucleotides, the CDR3 is TGCGCCAGCAGCACAGCTGGCGGGCTTGGGACCCAGTACTTC.